This record concerns one T cell receptor beta chain sequence. V was clipped by 8 bases and J by 9 bases, with 17 bases between them. This CDR3 is 13 amino acids long. Germline V gene data show CDR1 as SEHNR and CDR2 as FQNEAQ (reference sequence). The data were taken from a study of blood T cell repertoires in COVID-19. Assay: immunoSEQ multiplex PCR; the TCRdb copy retains only in-frame clones and omits some. The sample contains approximately 350,000 clones, roughly 90% of which appear only once. The chain joins TRBV7-9 to TRBJ2-4, with D maybe TRBD2 (7 bases). The sample comprised peripheral blood. The TCR sequence derives from a woman aged 25 to 39 with COVID-19, enrolled during active disease. The chain's CDR3 is CASRGAGDRIQYF. The CDR3 region has the DNA TGTGCCAGCCGGGGGGCTGGGGACCGCATTCAGTACTTC.